Listed below are T cell receptor beta chains from one sample, sequenced in a study of blood T cells in healthy people across ages. Each CDR3 protein gets one entry after TCRdb re-called the 5' RACE reads with MiXCR. The sample records hundreds of thousands of distinct CDR3 sequences, 53% being singletons. The sequenced material came from blood. The receptors derive from an elderly man in good health. Each CDR3 is given without its conserved first and last residue. The order of the fields is J gene, V gene, CDR3 protein.

j_call: -
v_call: TRBV20-1
cdr3_aa: SATGAAYNEQY

j_call: TRBJ2-7
v_call: TRBV6-2/TRBV6-3
cdr3_aa: ASSYSPGGPSYEQY

j_call: TRBJ2-5
v_call: TRBV5-1
cdr3_aa: ASSTPGLAKETQY

j_call: TRBJ1-6
v_call: TRBV15
cdr3_aa: ATSARTGSSYNSPLH

j_call: TRBJ2-3
v_call: TRBV7-2
cdr3_aa: ASSLELATDTQY

j_call: TRBJ2-3
v_call: TRBV7-2
cdr3_aa: ASSLNGNPPDTQY

j_call: TRBJ1-2
v_call: TRBV29-1
cdr3_aa: SVEDRDRANYGYT

j_call: TRBJ2-3
v_call: TRBV10-3
cdr3_aa: AITRGDTQY

j_call: TRBJ2-2
v_call: TRBV10-3
cdr3_aa: AISDPSGSTPNTGELF

j_call: TRBJ2-3
v_call: TRBV29-1
cdr3_aa: SVLGIVTDTQY

j_call: TRBJ2-5
v_call: TRBV29-1
cdr3_aa: SEFAGEETQY

j_call: TRBJ2-7
v_call: TRBV7-8
cdr3_aa: ASSLAGSGYEQY

j_call: TRBJ2-5
v_call: TRBV28
cdr3_aa: ASSSRQGVFQETQY

j_call: TRBJ2-1
v_call: TRBV10-1
cdr3_aa: ASSELAGQLNEQF

j_call: TRBJ1-1
v_call: TRBV2
cdr3_aa: ASSERGGTEAF

j_call: TRBJ1-4
v_call: TRBV5-1
cdr3_aa: ASSFGDRSTNEKLF

j_call: TRBJ2-1
v_call: TRBV3-1
cdr3_aa: ASSQAGTPSYNEQF

j_call: TRBJ1-6
v_call: TRBV7-9
cdr3_aa: ASLDPDSLSPLH

j_call: TRBJ1-1
v_call: TRBV18
cdr3_aa: ASSGAFDTEAF

j_call: TRBJ2-7
v_call: TRBV3-1
cdr3_aa: ASSQAPLAGYEQY

j_call: TRBJ2-1
v_call: TRBV10-3
cdr3_aa: AISALAGGNNEQF

j_call: TRBJ2-1
v_call: TRBV10-3
cdr3_aa: ATRPPDTYNEQF

j_call: TRBJ2-3
v_call: TRBV5-1
cdr3_aa: ASSLPGTGPHRYAY

j_call: TRBJ1-2
v_call: TRBV9
cdr3_aa: ASSVAQFNYGYT

j_call: TRBJ2-3
v_call: TRBV5-1
cdr3_aa: ASRPTSGSGHRYAY

j_call: TRBJ1-5
v_call: TRBV12-3/TRBV12-4
cdr3_aa: ASTGQLNQPQH

j_call: TRBJ2-3
v_call: TRBV10-3
cdr3_aa: AISEMAGGDTQY

j_call: TRBJ1-5
v_call: TRBV2
cdr3_aa: ASQDGQGGFHQPQH

j_call: TRBJ1-1
v_call: TRBV6-5
cdr3_aa: ASAKARTVNTEAF

j_call: TRBJ2-1
v_call: TRBV6-2/TRBV6-3
cdr3_aa: ASSYSRQGGSNNEQF

j_call: TRBJ2-3
v_call: TRBV27
cdr3_aa: ASSLIGRKDTQY

j_call: TRBJ2-3
v_call: TRBV11-2
cdr3_aa: ASSFLVHRYAY

j_call: TRBJ2-5
v_call: TRBV6-5
cdr3_aa: ASSYSGGGSETQY

j_call: TRBJ2-4
v_call: TRBV7-2
cdr3_aa: ASSPRKGADEQY

j_call: TRBJ2-1
v_call: TRBV7-9
cdr3_aa: ASSLNRGGDYNEQF

j_call: TRBJ2-5
v_call: TRBV28
cdr3_aa: ASSPRGSGGLTQY

j_call: TRBJ2-7
v_call: TRBV6-5
cdr3_aa: ASSYLQGAVGGTYEQY

j_call: TRBJ2-7
v_call: TRBV5-1
cdr3_aa: ASNFQGQVESEQY

j_call: TRBJ2-7
v_call: TRBV9
cdr3_aa: ASSVERRAYEQY

j_call: TRBJ2-5
v_call: TRBV18
cdr3_aa: ASSPIVSQETQY

j_call: -
v_call: TRBV20-1
cdr3_aa: SAPAMRAYEQY

j_call: TRBJ2-1
v_call: TRBV20-1
cdr3_aa: SARDRLAGGLRYNEQF

j_call: TRBJ1-2
v_call: TRBV7-2
cdr3_aa: ASSGQEDVMGYT

j_call: TRBJ2-5
v_call: TRBV5-1
cdr3_aa: ASSFPGAGDEQY

j_call: TRBJ2-2
v_call: TRBV24-1
cdr3_aa: ATSDPGTGFTGELF

j_call: TRBJ2-7
v_call: TRBV6-1
cdr3_aa: ASSESLRVNSFLLGNEQY

j_call: TRBJ2-7
v_call: TRBV12-3/TRBV12-4
cdr3_aa: ASSPKGKWGQY

j_call: TRBJ2-6
v_call: TRBV11-2
cdr3_aa: ASNPLRDSGANVLT

j_call: TRBJ1-2
v_call: TRBV6-5
cdr3_aa: ASRDQSGYT